This T cell receptor beta chain was sequenced in a study of cytomegalovirus exposure and HLA in healthy donors. V was trimmed by 0 bases and J by 4 bases, leaving 10 bases between them. Germline V CDR1 and CDR2: LGHNT, FRNRAP. The CDR3 sequence is 15 residues long. Use of 60 Vbeta and 13 Jbeta primers characterized the PCR. Libraries were prepared by immunoSEQ multiplex PCR; TCRdb keeps only in-frame clonotypes and omits some of them. The profile shows more than 90,000 clones, roughly 73% of them singletons. As to this clone: Its antigen is not identified.

Study results and limitations: From TCR beta sequences, most subjects' HLA-A and HLA-B alleles were reportedly predicted accurately. The authors later linked a missense DCLRE1C variant to TCR beta V- and J-gene trimming.

Sequencing was done on a sample of PBMCs. The rearrangement links TRBV12-5 to TRBJ2-1; TRBD1 is a possible D gene (5 bases). The source of this sequence is a woman younger than 45 in good health and CMV-seronegative. The CDR3 region has the DNA TGTGCTAGTGGTTTGGTAATTCGACAGTACAATGAGCAGTTCTTC. It encodes CASGLVIRQYNEQFF.